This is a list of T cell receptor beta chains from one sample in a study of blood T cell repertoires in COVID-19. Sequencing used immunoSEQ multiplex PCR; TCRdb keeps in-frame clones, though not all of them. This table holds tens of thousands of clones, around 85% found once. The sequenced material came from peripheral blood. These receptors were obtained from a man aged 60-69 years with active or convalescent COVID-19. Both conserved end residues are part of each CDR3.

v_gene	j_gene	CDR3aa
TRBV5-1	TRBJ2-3	CASSLWTSGADTQYF
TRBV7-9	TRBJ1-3	CASSQGQGNTIYF
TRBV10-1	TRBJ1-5	CASSYLDRGNQPQHF
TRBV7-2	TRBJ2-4	CASSFGPPQVQNF
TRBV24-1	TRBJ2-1	CATSDHVRGKRFF
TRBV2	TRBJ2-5	CASRWGGGSFQETQYF
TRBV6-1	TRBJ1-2	CASSEVTTGSGYTF
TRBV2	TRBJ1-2	CASRADRQGGYTF
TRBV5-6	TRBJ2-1	CASSYTRDEQFF
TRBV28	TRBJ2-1	CASTRRDLSYNEQFF
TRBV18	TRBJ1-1	CASSLSGRNTEAFF
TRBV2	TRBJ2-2	CASRLAANTGELFF
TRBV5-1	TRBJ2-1	CASSSGLSGGRFNEQFF
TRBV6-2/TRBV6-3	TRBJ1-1	CASSRQGPLTEAFF
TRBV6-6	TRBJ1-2	CASSLETDYGYTF
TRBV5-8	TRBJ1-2	CASLSRGQGEVVVSNYGYTF
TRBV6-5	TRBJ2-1	CASRARGSFNEQFF
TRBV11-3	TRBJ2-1	CASSLDSPFQEQFF
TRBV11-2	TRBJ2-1	CASSFSRAGGLSYNEQFF
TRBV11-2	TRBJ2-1	CASSLRRGGGFGNEQFF
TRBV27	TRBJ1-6	CASSLEGGLIYNSPLHF